This TCR beta chain derives from a study of blood T cell repertoires in COVID-19. Study-wide background: Both acute and convalescent COVID-19 samples were obtained from the United States, Italy and Spain. T cells, B-cell-depleted T cells, or PBMCs provided the cDNA or gDNA that served as material.

As originally analysed: Amplification from reference gene primers served as the basis for estimated nucleated cell counts. Method: immunoSEQ multiplex PCR; TCRdb's copy keeps in-frame clones and lacks some. V, J and clone size are those of that table, while D and trimming were read from the DNA. The table lists about 230,000 clones, 70% to 90% of them singletons. Germline loops: CDR1 MGHDK, CDR2 SYGVNS. Trimming removed 2 bases at V and 4 bases at J, with 6 bases between. This CDR3 has 13 amino acids. This clonotype originated in a woman aged 18 to 35 who had recovered from COVID-19. Material for sequencing was peripheral blood. The chain is built from TRBV25-1 and TRBJ1-3; D gene ambiguous. The CDR3 here is CASSESGGNTIYF. The CDR3 DNA reads as TGTGCCAGCAGTGAAAGCGGGGGAAACACCATATATTTT.